This TCR beta chain was sequenced in a study of T cells in localized non-small cell lung cancer. V lost 0 bases to trimming and J lost 5 bases; unmatched junction nucleotides: 8. CDR3 length: 16 amino acids. Germline assignment: CDR1 SGHRS and CDR2 YFSETQ. Produced via immunoSEQ multiplex PCR; TCRdb's table is partial and in-frame only. The sample consists of under 50,000 clones, more than 85% of them appearing once. This TCR derives from a man aged 35-69 years with stage II lung adenocarcinoma. The chain combines TRBV5-1 with TRBJ2-3, with 8 bases aligning to TRBD2. The sample was PBMCs, taken before any cancer treatment. The DNA of the CDR3 is TGCGCCAGCAGCTTGGGGCCCGGGACTAGAGGAGATACGCAGTATTTT. Translating it yields CASSLGPGTRGDTQYF.